This T cell receptor beta chain was obtained from a study of shared clonotypes between healthy human individuals (dated by TCRdb to the early 2020s). Describing the broader study: Three men and a couple of women, aged 18 to 49 years, made up the cohort. Each donor's leukapheresis produced roughly between roughly 0.85 and 9 billion PBMCs. The study deeply sequenced blood TCR repertoires of five healthy adults to estimate repertoire size and the extent of clonotype sharing between individuals. Per donor, three plates each were used for CD4 naive and CD4 memory, two for CD8 naive, and one for CD8 memory. Libraries were prepared and TCR repertoires were sequenced by different laboratories using diverse techniques, in order to increase sequencing depth and limit assay-specific biases.

This clone occurred once. Its antigen target is currently unknown. No per-base quality is available; no much larger clone lies one base away. Using the deep immunoSEQ assay, multiplex PCR amplified TCR CDR3 regions from genomic DNA. For each cell subset, the extracted genomic DNA was distributed evenly across all wells of several immunoSEQ 96-well plates, and each plate served as one replicate. Each replicate PCR for sorted subsets received 150 to 250 ng genomic DNA, equal to 30,000 or so T cell genomes. The purified libraries were quantified using a Qubit 3.0 fluorometer, sized with a Bioanalyzer 2100, and then quantified again using the KAPA Library Quantification kit. Every immunoSEQ 96-well plate was sequenced on a separate single-read 150-cycle Illumina NextSeq 550 flow cell. On the study's bioinformatics: Because the immunoSEQ output held only junctional sequences and lacked quality scores, the filtering could not match the filtering applied to full-length reads. To assign V/J genes and CDR3, sequences were annotated against IMGT germline references using PyIR, a Python wrapper for IgBLAST v1.9. Reads with weak V/J assignments (E-value above 1e-6), missing CDR3, stop codons, out-of-frame junctions, or ambiguous translated residues were removed. A V3J clonotype was defined by an identical inferred V gene, J gene, and CDR3 amino acid sequence. Percentage overlap between repertoires was computed as shared unique clonotypes divided by the size of the smaller repertoire. Three approaches were used to assess repertoire richness: RTK rarefaction, the Chao1 estimator, and Recon v2.1 estimates of unobserved clonotypes. OLGA was used to compute generation probabilities for all TCRbeta clonotypes that the gDNA method yielded from four donors. The table comes from immuneACCESS by way of TCRdb, which keeps in-frame sequences with V and J called. Part of the clones is missing from these tables; in studies checked, under half for an unresolved V gene and the rest for unknown reasons. V and J calls and clone size are given by that table; D and trimming were obtained from the DNA. In this sample the table shows hundreds of thousands of clones, around 96% of which occur a single time. The ten largest clones represent approximately 0.12% of the sample.

CDR1 and CDR2 were assigned from the germline V gene (reference sequence) as GTSNPN and SVGIG. V is cut by 5 bases and J by 6 bases, and the space between the germline ends is 11 bases. The CDR3 numbers 11 residues from cysteine through phenylalanine. Only the CDR3 portion is preserved as DNA: 33 bases, with reading frame beginning at the first base. Broad study findings and their caveats: Estimated clonotype richness was generally larger for naive than for memory subsets. Compared with non-shared clonotypes, the clonotypes found in all four sorted-subset donors had higher generation probabilities. Only blood was sampled, and tissue TCR repertoires likely differ from those in blood. The small number of donors limited the genetic and exposure-history diversity represented. When a handful of donors were compared, the shared fraction of clonotypes was 5% to 6.5% for naive CD4, around 4% for naive CD8, 2% to 2.5% for memory CD4, and less than 0.5% for memory CD8. Pairwise subsampling indicated that sequencing depth was expected to affect the degree of clonotype sharing among donors. Incomplete sequencing was indicated by rarefaction of sorted-subset datasets, despite the large sequencing depth.

CD8 naive samples consisted of CD45RO-negative cells that were positively selected for CCR7, yielding a CD45RA+CCR7+ population without TemRA cells. The donors were healthy, HIV-negative adults with no recently reported acute infections or vaccinations. Every donor was a Caucasian adult living in Nashville, Tennessee, USA. Blood was obtained by leukapheresis, after which PBMCs were separated by Ficoll-Histopaque density gradient centrifugation and cryopreserved in liquid nitrogen vapor phase. Analytical flow cytometry was used to check the purity and quantity of every magnetically sorted T cell population. Each sorted fraction had its genomic DNA isolated and then quantified by UV absorbance on a Nanodrop 2000c.

Here the chain combines TRBV30 and TRBJ2-7; matching of 6 bases hints at TRBD2 as the D gene. The sample comprised naive CD8+ T cells sorted from blood. Read against the paper, the sample's cell subset or site label means: CD45RA+CCR7+. The clonotype was recovered from a woman aged 25 to 39 in good health. The DNA sequence follows: TGTGCCTGGGCGAGGAGGGGCGAGCAGTACTTC. This gives the protein CAWARRGEQYF.